Below, 3 T cell receptor beta chains from the same sample are listed, as sequenced in a study of blood T cells in healthy people across ages. Combining a sample-barcoded 5' primer with a J-beta primer mix, a second PCR ran for about 7 to 11 cycles. In TCRdb, the 5' RACE reads were re-called with MiXCR into one record per CDR3 protein. The sample holds hundreds of thousands of distinct CDR3 sequences, roughly 31% seen once. What was sequenced was blood. These receptors were obtained from a woman older than 75 in good health.

This clonotype occurred once. The genes are TRBV14 and TRBJ1-2; D might be TRBD1 (6 bases). Germline lookup yields CDR1 SGHDN and CDR2 FVKESK. The CDR3 loop spans 14 amino acids. Trimming pared 4 bases from V and 6 bases from J, leaving 15 bases between. The CDR3 sequence is CASSPMGHMNGYTF. CDR3 in DNA: TGTGCCAGCAGCCCGATGGGACACATGAATGGCTACACCTTC.

This clonotype was seen repeatedly, ten times or more. This chain uses TRBV5-8 with TRBJ2-7; no reliable D call. V lost 0 bases to trimming and J lost 0 bases, with 13 bases between them. The germline V gene encodes CDR1 SGHTS and CDR2 YDEGEE. The CDR3 has 16 amino acids. In nucleotides, the CDR3 is TGTGCCAGCAGCTTGGGGTTCTGGCAGTCCTCCTACGAGCAGTACTTC. This sequence encodes CASSLGFWQSSYEQYF.

This clonotype was counted ten times or more. Its ends do not fully match the called genes, so a read error is possible. The J gene is TRBJ2-7, the V gene TRBV27, with 7 nucleotides matching TRBD1. The CDR3 sequence is 12 residues long. The germline gives CDR1 MNHEY, CDR2 SMNVEV (reference sequence). The CDR3 loop reads CASGDRAYEQYF. CDR3 DNA: TGCGCCAGCGGCGACAGGGCCTACGAGCAGTACTTC.